These 15 T cell receptor beta chains share one sample of origin, sequenced in a study of shared clonotypes between healthy human individuals. Naive CD8 cells lacked CD45RO and underwent positive selection for CCR7, leaving out terminally differentiated effector memory CD45RA+ cells. This table comes from immunoSEQ multiplex PCR, and its TCRdb copy is limited to in-frame clones, with some not included. The data hold about 2.2 million clones, with about 93% observed a single time. Specimen: naive CD8+ T cells from PBMCs. These receptor sequences come from a man younger than 30 in good health. Some clones in this sample may be carry-over from other donors' samples.

This chain links TRBV29-1 with TRBJ2-1; the match to TRBD2 covers 9 bases. The CDR3 runs to 17 residues. The ends lost 7 bases at V and 0 bases at J; junction bases unmatched: 13. Germline V gives CDR1 SQVTM, CDR2 ANQGSEA. The CDR3 protein is CSAPSSGSESSYNEQFF. Here the CDR3 DNA reads TGCAGCGCCCCAAGTAGCGGGAGTGAAAGCTCCTACAATGAGCAGTTCTTC.

The chain is built from TRBV6-5 and TRBJ1-1; no definite D call. Germline CDR1 and CDR2: MNHEY and SVGAGI. V was shortened by 7 bases and J by 4 bases, with 19 bases between the two germline ends. The CDR3 spans 15 residues. The CDR3 loop is CASNNEGSSATEAFF. CDR3 DNA: TGTGCCAGCAATAACGAGGGAAGTAGTGCCACTGAAGCTTTCTTT.

The chain employs TRBV27 and TRBJ2-7; D gene uncertain. The CDR3 is 13 amino acids. CDR1 is MNHEY, CDR2 SMNVEV, per germline (reference sequence). V lost 2 bases to trimming and J lost 6 bases, with 11 bases between them. CDR3 in DNA: TGTGCCAGCAGTTTAATGGGATATGGCGAGCAGTACTTC. Translation: CASSLMGYGEQYF.

The chain is built from TRBV27 and TRBJ1-4; unclear D gene. Germline-derived CDR1 and CDR2 are MNHEY and SMNVEV (reference sequence). V was clipped by 2 bases and J by 1 base, with 11 bases between them. CDR3 length: 16 amino acids. For the CDR3, the DNA is TGTGCCAGCAGTTTACTTGGGGAAGGAACTAATGAAAAACTGTTTTTT. Translated, it gives CASSLLGEGTNEKLFF.

CDR3 amino acids: CASSERGVNTEAFF. The DNA for the CDR3 is TGTGCCAGCAGTGAGCGGGGGGTGAACACTGAAGCTTTCTTT. The V and J genes are TRBV2 and TRBJ1-1, with D tentatively TRBD1 (5 bases). Trimming left V 3 bases short and J 0 bases short, with 8 bases between. There are 14 residues in the CDR3. Germline V gene data show CDR1 as SNHLY and CDR2 as FYNNEI.

This clone was seen once. The rearrangement uses TRBV5-1 and TRBJ2-7; 7 positions agree with TRBD1. V trimming: 4 bases; J trimming: 3 bases; junction bases outside the gene matches: 7. Germline values: CDR1 SGHRS, CDR2 YFSETQ. The CDR3 contains 14 residues. DNA for the CDR3: TGCGCCAGCAGCGGGGACAGCCAACGCTACGAGCAGTACTTC. It codes for CASSGDSQRYEQYF. Supplemented by reference TRBV5-1 and TRBJ2-7, the full variable domain reads KAGVTQTPRYLIKTRGQQVTLSCSPISGHRSVSWYQQTPGQGLQFLFEYFSETQRNKGNFPGRFSGRQFSNSRSEMNVSTLELGDSALYLCASSGDSQRYEQYFGPGTRLTVT.

The genes are TRBV5-1 and TRBJ2-1; TRBD1 is a possible D gene (5 bases). Trimming cost V 0 bases and J 2 bases, with 12 bases left between them. Germline assignment: CDR1 SGHRS and CDR2 YFSETQ. This CDR3 is built from 16 residues. The CDR3 bases are TGCGCCAGCAGCTTGGGCAGGGCCCAAACCTACAATGAGCAGTTCTTC. Translating gives CASSLGRAQTYNEQFF.

The J gene is TRBJ2-7, the V gene TRBV29-1; 9 nucleotides agree with TRBD2. CDR3 length equals 16 residues. CDR1 and CDR2 from the germline V gene are SQVTM and ANQGSEA. V gave up 4 bases and J gave up 2 bases; unmatched junction bases: 12. The CDR3 here is CSVGGTAGGPPYEQYF. The CDR3 DNA reads TGCAGCGTTGGTGGGACCGCGGGAGGGCCACCCTACGAGCAGTACTTC.

This clone was detected once. The CDR3 region is CSVASGSAYEQYF. For the CDR3, the DNA is TGCAGCGTAGCCTCGGGTTCTGCCTACGAGCAGTACTTC. The chain joins TRBV29-1 to TRBJ2-7; D is unresolved. The CDR3 extends over 13 amino acids. CDR1 SQVTM and CDR2 ANQGSEA come from the germline V gene. V was shortened by 6 bases and J by 2 bases, with 14 bases between the two germline ends.

The gene calls are TRBV7-2 and TRBJ2-7; 13 bases are shared with TRBD2. V gave up 5 bases and J gave up 6 bases; unmatched junction bases: 10. The CDR3 covers 16 residues. In germline, CDR1 is SGHTA, CDR2 FQGNSA. CDR3 loop: CASSLRTSGRLGEQYF. The CDR3 coding sequence is TGTGCCAGCAGCCTAAGGACTAGCGGGAGACTAGGCGAGCAGTACTTC.

CDR3 region: CSVVTAISYNEQFF. CDR3 nucleotide sequence: TGCAGCGTTGTGACAGCGATATCCTACAATGAGCAGTTCTTC. The V and J genes are TRBV29-1 and TRBJ2-1; perhaps TRBD1 as D (5 bases). The germline CDR1 and CDR2 sequences are SQVTM and ANQGSEA. V lost 4 bases, J lost 1 base, and 11 bases lay in between. This CDR3 contains 14 residues.

The chain uses TRBV29-1 and TRBJ2-2, with D perhaps matching TRBD1 (6 bases). Trimming stripped 7 bases from V and 4 bases from J, with 19 bases between. The germline gives CDR1 SQVTM, CDR2 ANQGSEA. The CDR3 runs to 15 residues. CDR3 in amino acids: CSAPTGLSGTGELFF. CDR3 in DNA: TGCAGCGCCCCCACAGGGCTCTCGGGCACCGGGGAGCTGTTTTTT.

This clone was recorded only once. This chain joins TRBV2 and TRBJ2-1; TRBD1 matches 11 bases. CDR3 length equals 15 residues. With 5 bases clipped from V and 8 bases from J, the junction kept 8 bases outside the gene matches. Germline CDR1 reads SNHLY; CDR2 reads FYNNEI. The CDR3 sequence is CASSRGQGAPDEQFF. In DNA form, the CDR3 reads TGTGCCAGCAGTCGAGGACAGGGGGCGCCGGATGAGCAGTTCTTC.

In this sample, this clone turned up once. The J gene is TRBJ2-5, the V gene TRBV28; D is ambiguous. The CDR3 extends over 14 amino acids. V was pared by 3 bases and J by 1 base, with 9 bases between. From germline, CDR1 is MDHEN and CDR2 SYDVKM. The CDR3 loop is CASSLMQVQETQYF. CDR3 sequence (DNA): TGTGCCAGCAGTTTGATGCAGGTCCAAGAGACCCAGTACTTC.

V gene TRBV18 combines with J gene TRBJ1-3; D ambiguous. V dropped 0 bases and J dropped 0 bases, with 12 bases sitting between them. The CDR3 is 17 residues long. CDR1 and CDR2 (germline): KGHSH, LQKENI. The CDR3 DNA sequence: TGTGCCAGCTCACCACCTGATCCGGTTAGCTCTGGAAACACCATATATTTT. Translating gives CASSPPDPVSSGNTIYF.